What follows are 5 T cell receptor beta chains derived from one specimen sequenced in a study of shared T cell receptors in the human thymus. Some clones are missing from TCRdb's copy, which holds only in-frame ones; the method was immunoSEQ multiplex PCR. The sample lists hundreds of thousands of clones, roughly 86% occurring once. The same specimen was also included in a second study, on human thymus T cells.

Sequencing input: thymocytes. Receptors were obtained from a boy in the first two years of life with a congenital heart defect.

This chain joins TRBV7-9 and TRBJ1-6; the D gene is possibly TRBD1 (5 bases). Trimming stripped 1 base from V and 11 bases from J, with 9 bases between. The CDR3 is 13 amino acids. From germline, CDR1 is SEHNR and CDR2 FQNEAQ (reference sequence). CDR3 in DNA: TGTGCCAGCAGCTTAGGTCAGGGTGCACCCCTCCACTTT. This gives the protein CASSLGQGAPLHF.

V usage is TRBV30 and J usage is TRBJ2-1; 14 bases match TRBD2. CDR1 and CDR2 from the germline V gene are GTSNPN and SVGIG (reference sequence). This CDR3 is built from 17 residues. The J segment lost 7 bases and the V segment lost 2 bases, leaving 10 bases of the junction unmatched. The CDR3 sequence is CAWSPAPGTSGRNEQFF. The CDR3 nucleotides are TGTGCCTGGAGTCCCGCCCCAGGGACTAGCGGGAGAAATGAGCAGTTCTTC. The whole variable domain, filled in from reference TRBV30 and TRBJ2-1, reads SQTIHQWPATLVQPVGSPLSLECTVEGTSNPNLYWYRQAAGRGLQLLFYSVGIGQISSEVPQNLSASRPQDRQFILSSKKLLLSDSGFYLCAWSPAPGTSGRNEQFFGPGTRLTVL.

The CDR3 DNA sequence: TGTGCCAGCAGTTACCCCGGACAGGGGAAGACCCAGTACTTC. This gives the protein CASSYPGQGKTQYF. V gene TRBV6-5 combines with J gene TRBJ2-5; TRBD1 matches at 9 bases. With V trimmed by 2 bases and J by 6 bases, 4 bases remained unmatched. The CDR3 has 14 residues. Germline loops: CDR1 MNHEY, CDR2 SVGAGI.

CDR3 DNA: TGTGCCAGCTCACCACCGTCACAGGGGTACACCGGGGAGCTGTTTTTT. Translation gives CASSPPSQGYTGELFF. The gene calls are TRBV18 and TRBJ2-2, with 7 bases identical to TRBD1. Germline lookup yields CDR1 KGHSH and CDR2 LQKENI. This CDR3 is 16 amino acids long. With V trimmed by 0 bases and J by 3 bases, 4 bases remained unmatched.

DNA of the CDR3: TGTGCCAGTAGTACACCGACAGGGGGAAGCAATCAGCCCCAGCATTTT. Translating gives CASSTPTGGSNQPQHF. The genes are TRBV19 and TRBJ1-5; 9 bases align to TRBD1. The CDR3 runs to 16 residues. Germline V gene lookup returns CDR1 LNHDA and CDR2 SQIVND (reference sequence). Unmatched junction bases numbered 5, after V lost 4 bases and J lost 1 base. Filled out from reference TRBV19 and TRBJ1-5, the complete variable domain reads DGGITQSPKYLFRKEGQNVTLSCEQNLNHDAMYWYRQDPGQGLRLIYYSQIVNDFQKGDIAEGYSVSREKKESFPLTVTSAQKNPTAFYLCASSTPTGGSNQPQHFGDGTRLSIL.